These 30 T cell receptor beta chains were sequenced from one sample in a study of beta chain features in type 1 diabetes. All of the isolated RNA was reverse transcribed, so expressed TCRB transcripts were sequenced. Produced via immunoSEQ multiplex PCR; TCRdb's table is partial and in-frame only. The sample records 400,000 to 500,000 clones, approximately 14% being singletons. The sequencing input was naive CD4+ T cells from blood. These receptors all come from a man in his thirties or forties in good health.

The V call is TRBV7-2, the J call TRBJ2-7; 8 bases match TRBD1. The CDR3 consists of 15 residues. From germline, CDR1 is SGHTA and CDR2 FQGNSA. V lost 1 base and J lost 5; bases outside the gene matches: 7. The CDR3 is CASSLDRGKINEQYF. CDR3 nucleotide sequence: TGTGCCAGCAGCTTAGACAGGGGGAAAATTAACGAGCAGTACTTC.

The genes are TRBV9 and TRBJ2-3; D remains unclear. The CDR3 runs 15 residues. Germline V gene data show CDR1 as SGDLS and CDR2 as YYNGEE. Trimming removed 3 bases from V and 1 base from J, with 12 bases in between. The CDR3 protein is CASSAGSGGTDTQYF. The CDR3 region has the DNA TGTGCCAGCAGCGCCGGCTCAGGAGGCACAGATACGCAGTATTTT. The variable domain in full, completed from reference TRBV9 and TRBJ2-3, reads DSGVTQTPKHLITATGQRVTLRCSPRSGDLSVYWYQQSLDQGLQFLIQYYNGEERAKGNILERFSAQQFPDLHSELNLSSLELGDSALYFCASSAGSGGTDTQYFGPGTRLTVL.

The rearrangement joins TRBV6-5 to TRBJ1-4, with D possibly TRBD1 on 5 matching bases. Germline V lookup: CDR1 MNHEY, CDR2 SVGAGI. The CDR3 has 16 residues. V was clipped by 0 bases and J by 5 bases, with 13 bases between them. CDR3 in DNA: TGTGCCAGCAGTTACTCGGGCCCCTACAGGAATGAAAAACTGTTTTTT. Protein: CASSYSGPYRNEKLFF.

The V call is TRBV25-1, the J call TRBJ2-5; D is possibly TRBD1 (5 bases). CDR1 is MGHDK and CDR2 is SYGVNS in the germline V gene. Trimming took 3 bases from V and 3 from J, leaving 11 bases between them. There are 14 residues in the CDR3. In DNA, the CDR3 is TGTGCCAGCAGTGATTTCGACAGTAAAGAGACCCAGTACTTC. This encodes CASSDFDSKETQYF.

The rearrangement uses TRBV25-1 and TRBJ1-5; no clear D gene. V dropped 4 bases and J dropped 2 bases, with 9 bases sitting between them. CDR1 is MGHDK and CDR2 is SYGVNS in the germline V gene. The CDR3 totals 14 residues. The CDR3 region has the DNA TGTGCCAGCAGTGGCGTTGGGGGCAATCAGCCCCAGCATTTT. Translation gives CASSGVGGNQPQHF.

The chain couples TRBV30 to TRBJ1-2; possible D gene TRBD1, 6 bases. The CDR3 is made up of 13 amino acids. Trimming pared 3 bases from V and 8 bases from J, leaving 16 bases between. CDR1 is GTSNPN, CDR2 SVGIG, per germline (reference sequence). Here the CDR3 reads CAWSAGVTGGYTF. CDR3 nucleotides: TGTGCCTGGAGCGCAGGGGTTACAGGGGGCTACACCTTC.

The table lists this clone with a few counts. The chain links TRBV30 to TRBJ1-3, with no clear D. The CDR3 has 14 residues. Trimming took 2 bases from V and 1 from J, leaving 9 bases between them. Germline V lookup: CDR1 GTSNPN, CDR2 SVGIG (reference sequence). CDR3: CAWSIGESGNTIYF. CDR3 nucleotide sequence: TGTGCCTGGAGTATCGGGGAGTCTGGAAACACCATATATTTT.

This clone has a handful of counts. This sequence joins TRBV7-9 and TRBJ2-1; D might be TRBD2 (5 bases). The V gene lost 1 base and the J gene lost 7 bases, with 14 bases spanning the gap. The CDR3 contains 15 residues. Germline values: CDR1 SEHNR, CDR2 FQNEAQ (reference sequence). As DNA, the CDR3 is TGTGCCAGCAGCTTAGAGGGTTCGGGATTGAATGAGCAGTTCTTC. It translates to CASSLEGSGLNEQFF. The variable domain in full, with the rest retrieved from reference TRBV7-9 and TRBJ2-1, is DTGVSQNPRHKITKRGQNVTFRCDPISEHNRLYWYRQTLGQGPEFLTYFQNEAQLEKSRLLSDRFSAERPKGSFSTLEIQRTEQGDSAMYLCASSLEGSGLNEQFFGPGTRLTVL.

The V call is TRBV13, the J call TRBJ2-7; the match to TRBD1 covers 9 bases. J gave up 3 bases and V 5 bases, and 5 bases lay outside the gene matches. Germline loops: CDR1 PRHDT, CDR2 FYEKMQ (reference sequence). The CDR3 consists of 14 residues. The CDR3 loop is CASSIDRGNYEQYF. The CDR3 DNA sequence: TGTGCCAGCAGCATTGACAGGGGGAACTACGAGCAGTACTTC.

The gene calls are TRBV7-2 and TRBJ2-6, with a possible D match to TRBD1 (5 bases). Trimming pared 5 bases from V and 0 bases from J, leaving 17 bases between. The CDR3 runs to 18 residues. Per germline, CDR1 SGHTA and CDR2 FQGNSA. Written as DNA, the CDR3 is TGTGCCAGCAGCCCCCTCAGGGTGGGTATCTCTGGGGCCAACGTCCTGACTTTC. This sequence encodes CASSPLRVGISGANVLTF.

The gene calls are TRBV29-1 and TRBJ1-2; D gene ambiguous. Germline CDR1 SQVTM, CDR2 ANQGSEA. Trimming cost V 5 bases and J 5 bases, with 9 bases left between them. The CDR3 loop spans 11 amino acids. The CDR3 nucleotides are TGCAGCGTTACTGCCCTTTATGGCTACACCTTC. Translating it yields CSVTALYGYTF.

A few counts support this clone. The V call is TRBV9, the J call TRBJ2-2; 9 bases map to TRBD2. V gave up 0 bases and J gave up 7 bases; unmatched junction bases: 13. The length of the CDR3 is 18 residues. Per germline, CDR1 SGDLS and CDR2 YYNGEE. This chain's CDR3 is CASSVGGSGGPLGGELFF. DNA for the CDR3: TGTGCCAGCAGCGTAGGCGGTAGCGGGGGTCCCTTAGGCGGGGAGCTGTTTTTT.

The chain is built from TRBV19 and TRBJ2-1; maybe TRBD2 (5 bases). Trimming stripped 5 bases from V and 9 bases from J, with 11 bases between. Germline V CDR1 and CDR2: LNHDA, SQIVND (reference sequence). The CDR3 loop spans 12 amino acids. DNA for the CDR3: TGTGCCAGTAGTGTGGGAGAGGGTGAGCAGTTCTTC. It specifies CASSVGEGEQFF.

The rearrangement joins TRBV15 to TRBJ2-1; no firm D call. The CDR3 covers 11 residues. The germline V and J ends were trimmed by 0 bases and 13 bases, with 7 bases remaining between them. Germline V gives CDR1 LNHNV, CDR2 YYDKDF (reference sequence). CDR3 loop: CATSREARQFF. CDR3 sequence (DNA): TGTGCCACCAGCAGAGAGGCCAGACAGTTCTTC.

The V and J genes are TRBV11-2 and TRBJ2-3; 10 bases line up with TRBD2. The CDR3 consists of 16 residues. CDR1 and CDR2 (germline): SGHAT, FQNNGV. With 5 bases clipped from V and 7 bases from J, the junction kept 12 bases outside the gene matches. The CDR3 sequence is CASSRTSGTMINTQYF. The DNA for the CDR3 is TGTGCCAGCAGCCGGACTAGCGGTACGATGATCAATACGCAGTATTTT.

The chain uses TRBV2 and TRBJ2-5; possible D gene TRBD1, 6 bases. V lost 8 bases and J 9 bases, leaving 10 bases between the germline ends. CDR1 and CDR2 from the germline V gene are SNHLY and FYNNEI. The CDR3 covers 10 residues. CDR3 sequence: CASDGQSQYF. Written as DNA, the CDR3 is TGTGCCAGCGACGGACAGTCCCAGTACTTC.

This clone came up a few times. V gene TRBV14 combines with J gene TRBJ1-1; D is possibly TRBD1 (5 bases). Germline CDR1 reads SGHDN; CDR2 reads FVKESK. The V gene lost 3 bases and the J gene lost 4 bases, with 6 bases spanning the gap. The CDR3 extends over 12 amino acids. Here the CDR3 reads CASSQGTTEAFF. The CDR3 DNA follows: TGTGCCAGCAGCCAGGGGACCACTGAAGCTTTCTTT.

The chain employs TRBV7-9 and TRBJ2-1; 7 nucleotides agree with TRBD2. This CDR3 has 17 amino acids. The V and J ends lost 4 bases and 8 bases, in that order; junction bases with no gene match: 17. CDR1 SEHNR and CDR2 FQNEAQ come from the germline V gene (reference sequence). In DNA, the CDR3 is TGTGCCAGCAGCTCTAGCCTCCGGGACTACGACAAGGATGAGCAGTTCTTC. This sequence encodes CASSSSLRDYDKDEQFF.

The table lists this clone with a few counts. One end of the junction fails to match germline, which may point to a read error. This chain uses TRBV11-2 with TRBJ2-1; 10 bases agree with TRBD1. Per the germline V gene, CDR1 is SGHAT and CDR2 is FQNNGV. The CDR3 totals 15 residues. The CDR3 region is CASRSGQGIGNEQFF. The CDR3 nucleotides are TGTGCGAGCAGGTCGGGACAGGGGATAGGGAATGAGCAGTTCTTC. Full variable domain (outside the CDR3, taken from reference TRBV11-2 and TRBJ2-1): EAGVAQSPRYKIIEKRQSVAFWCNPISGHATLYWYQQILGQGPKLLIQFQNNGVVDDSQLPKDRFSAERLKGVDSTLKIQPAKLEDSAVYLCASRSGQGIGNEQFFGPGTRLTVL.

The rearrangement joins TRBV14 to TRBJ2-1; TRBD1 agrees at 9 bases. This CDR3 contains 15 residues. Germline assignment: CDR1 SGHDN and CDR2 FVKESK. V lost 5 bases to trimming and J lost 8 bases; unmatched junction nucleotides: 10. CDR3 sequence (DNA): TGTGCCAGCAGCGTCACCGGGACAGGGTACGATGAGCAGTTCTTC. The encoded protein is CASSVTGTGYDEQFF. Combining the CDR3 with reference TRBV14 and TRBJ2-1 gives the whole variable domain EAGVTQFPSHSVIEKGQTVTLRCDPISGHDNLYWYRRVMGKEIKFLLHFVKESKQDESGMPNNRFLAERTGGTYSTLKVQPAELEDSGVYFCASSVTGTGYDEQFFGPGTRLTVL.

The chain is built from TRBV30 and TRBJ1-3, with TRBD1 matching 7 bases. J gave up 4 bases and V 0 bases, and 6 bases lay outside the gene matches. This CDR3 has 15 residues. Germline CDR1 and CDR2: GTSNPN and SVGIG (reference sequence). CDR3 nucleotides: TGTGCCTGGAGTGTACGGAGACAGGGCGGAAACACCATATATTTT. Residues: CAWSVRRQGGNTIYF.

The V gene is TRBV7-9, the J gene TRBJ1-5; D is possibly TRBD1 (6 bases). This CDR3 comprises 15 residues. The ends were cut back, 5 bases at V and 1 base at J, with 12 bases in the middle. Germline CDR1 SEHNR, CDR2 FQNEAQ (reference sequence). The CDR3, as DNA: TGTGCCAGCAGCCCTCGGGGGCAGAGCAATCAGCCCCAGCATTTT. Translating gives CASSPRGQSNQPQHF.

The chain is built from TRBV5-1 and TRBJ2-1; 8 bases map to TRBD2. V lost 4 bases, J lost 5 bases, and 8 bases stayed unmatched. Per the germline V gene, CDR1 is SGHRS and CDR2 is YFSETQ. The length of the CDR3 is 15 residues. The CDR3 region is CASSPSLADHNEQFF. The CDR3, as DNA: TGCGCCAGCAGCCCCTCACTAGCGGATCACAATGAGCAGTTCTTC.

The chain carries TRBV18 and TRBJ1-2, with 11 bases aligning to TRBD1. Germline assignment: CDR1 KGHSH and CDR2 LQKENI. Unmatched junction bases numbered 1, after V lost 0 bases and J lost 4 bases. This CDR3 has 15 residues. The chain's CDR3 is CASSPPGTGGYGYTF. The CDR3 DNA sequence: TGTGCCAGCTCACCACCAGGGACAGGGGGCTATGGCTACACCTTC.

The chain is built from TRBV5-1 and TRBJ2-7; 10 bases match TRBD1. The CDR3 is 14 amino acids. Germline V gene data show CDR1 as SGHRS and CDR2 as YFSETQ. V lost 4 bases and J lost 6; bases outside the gene matches: 7. The CDR3: CASSHRDRGREQYF. The CDR3 region has the DNA TGCGCCAGCAGCCACCGGGACAGGGGCCGCGAGCAGTACTTC. Based on the CDR3 plus reference TRBV5-1 and TRBJ2-7, the full variable domain is KAGVTQTPRYLIKTRGQQVTLSCSPISGHRSVSWYQQTPGQGLQFLFEYFSETQRNKGNFPGRFSGRQFSNSRSEMNVSTLELGDSALYLCASSHRDRGREQYFGPGTRLTVT.

This clone has just a few counts. The chain uses TRBV7-9 and TRBJ1-4; a possible D gene is TRBD1 (5 bases). Per germline, CDR1 SEHNR and CDR2 FQNEAQ (reference sequence). This CDR3 comprises 14 residues. Between the trimmed V and J ends, which lost 3 bases and 6 bases, there was a span of 11 bases. CDR3 nucleotides: TGTGCCAGCAGCTTTGGGGGGTCCCATGAAAAACTGTTTTTT. This codes for CASSFGGSHEKLFF.

This clone showed up just a few times. The V and J genes are TRBV2 and TRBJ1-1; D call uncertain. Per the germline V gene, CDR1 is SNHLY and CDR2 is FYNNEI. The CDR3 length is 12 residues. V gave up 6 bases and J gave up 3 bases, with 8 bases separating them. CDR3 sequence reads: CASSEAHTEAFF. For the CDR3, the DNA is TGTGCCAGCAGCGAGGCCCACACTGAAGCTTTCTTT.

In this sample, this clone turned up many times. The J gene is TRBJ2-7, the V gene TRBV10-3; D uncertain. There are 13 residues in the CDR3. The germline V and J ends were trimmed by 5 bases and 1 base, with 9 bases remaining between them. Germline CDR1 and CDR2: ENHRY and SYGVKD. The CDR3 here is CAISRGESYEQYV. Here the CDR3 DNA reads TGTGCCATCAGTCGAGGAGAGTCCTACGAGCAGTACGTC.

In this sample, this clone turned up a few times. The V call is TRBV2, the J call TRBJ1-6; D is uncertain. From germline, CDR1 is SNHLY and CDR2 FYNNEI. The CDR3 spans 12 residues. V was pared by 5 bases and J by 10 bases, with 9 bases between. The CDR3 here is CASSRMESPLHF. DNA for the CDR3: TGTGCCAGCAGTCGTATGGAGTCACCCCTCCACTTT.

This clone was detected a few times. The gene calls are TRBV29-1 and TRBJ2-1; TRBD1 agrees at 7 bases. The CDR3 spans 13 residues. The junction had 5 bases not matched to a gene; V was cut back by 6 bases and J by 3 bases. Germline CDR1 and CDR2: SQVTM and ANQGSEA. The CDR3 DNA reads TGCAGCGTGATCCGGGACAGCTACAATGAGCAGTTCTTC. This sequence encodes CSVIRDSYNEQFF.